These T cell receptor beta chains were read from a single sample in a study of tumor and adjacent non-tumor tissue in lung cancer. Each CDR3 protein is one row after TCRdb ran MiXCR on the multiplex PCR reads. The repertoire holds 47,000 or so distinct CDR3 sequences, under 75% seen once, with approximately 28% in the top ten. Sequencing used distant non-tumor lung tissue. The origin of the receptors is a woman aged 65 to 85 with non-small cell lung cancer. Each CDR3 is given with its conserved first and last residue. A D gene is named only where the DNA matches it firmly. Only some rows state a clone size, as once, few, many or a class for expanded clones.

>NA|NA|TRBJ2-2|TRBV29-1
CSVNRDPGTGELLF
TGCAGCGTTAACAGAGACCCAGGAACCGGGGAGCTGTTATTT
>NA|TRBD1|TRBJ2-7|TRBV6-1
CTSSEGTGGPYEHYF
TGTACCAGCAGTGAAGGAACAGGGGGCCCCTACGAGCACTACTTC
>medium-sized|NA|TRBJ2-3|TRBV11-3
CASSQYTREESTDTQYF
TGTGCCAGCAGCCAATACACCAGGGAGGAGAGCACAGATACGCAGTATTTT
>NA|NA|TRBJ2-5|TRBV4-1
CASSQVAKGEVQYF
TGCGCCAGCAGCCAAGTAGCAAAGGGTGAGGTCCAGTACTTC
>NA|NA|TRBJ1-1|TRBV10-2
CASSEWSTRYTEAFF
TGCGCCAGCAGTGAGTGGAGTACACGGTACACTGAAGCTTTCTTT
>NA|TRBD1|TRBJ1-1|TRBV20-1
CSAGDRVYDTEAFF
TGCAGTGCTGGGGACAGGGTATACGACACTGAAGCTTTCTTT
>NA|NA|TRBJ2-7|TRBV12-3/TRBV12-4
CGTSFRRDLYEQYF
TGTGGCACCAGTTTCAGGCGGGACCTCTACGAGCAGTACTTC
>many|NA|TRBJ1-5|TRBV4-1
CASSQVGGKQPQHF
TGCGCCAGCAGCCAAGTAGGGGGAAAGCAGCCCCAGCATTTT
>many|TRBD1|TRBJ2-5|TRBV28
CASSSRQGATEETQYF
TGTGCCAGCAGTAGCAGACAGGGGGCGACGGAAGAGACCCAGTACTTC
>many|NA|TRBJ2-5|TRBV12-3/TRBV12-4
CASRPQSQNPGTQYF
TGTGCCAGCAGGCCCCAGTCGCAAAACCCGGGGACCCAGTACTTC
>NA|NA|TRBJ1-1|TRBV29-1
CSVAQGKGTESSF
TGCAGCGTGGCACAGGGAAAAGGCACTGAATCTTCCTTT
>few|NA|TRBJ2-1|TRBV18
CASSPPTRGAVNEQFF
TGTGCCAGCTCACCCCCTACGCGGGGAGCTGTCAATGAGCAGTTCTTC
>NA|NA|TRBJ2-2|TRBV4-1
CVSSQHPVWKTGELFF
TGCGTCAGCAGCCAACACCCCGTTTGGAAGACCGGGGAGCTGTTTTTT
>NA|NA|TRBJ1-5|TRBV6-1
CANSPRQVLGNQPQHF
TGTGCCAACAGTCCCCGACAGGTACTTGGCAATCAGCCCCAGCATTTT